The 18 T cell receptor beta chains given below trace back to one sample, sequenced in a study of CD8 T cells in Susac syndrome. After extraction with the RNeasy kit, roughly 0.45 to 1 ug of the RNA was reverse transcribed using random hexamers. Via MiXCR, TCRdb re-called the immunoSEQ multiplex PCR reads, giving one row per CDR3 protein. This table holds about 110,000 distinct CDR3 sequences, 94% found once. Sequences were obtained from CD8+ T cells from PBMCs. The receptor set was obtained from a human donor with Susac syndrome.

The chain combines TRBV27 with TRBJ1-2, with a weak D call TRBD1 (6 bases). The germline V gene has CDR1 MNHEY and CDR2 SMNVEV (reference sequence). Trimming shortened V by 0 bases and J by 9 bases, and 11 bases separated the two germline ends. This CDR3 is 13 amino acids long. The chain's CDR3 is CASSLSDSKSYTF. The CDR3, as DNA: TGTGCCAGCAGTTTATCGGACAGCAAGAGCTACACCTTC.

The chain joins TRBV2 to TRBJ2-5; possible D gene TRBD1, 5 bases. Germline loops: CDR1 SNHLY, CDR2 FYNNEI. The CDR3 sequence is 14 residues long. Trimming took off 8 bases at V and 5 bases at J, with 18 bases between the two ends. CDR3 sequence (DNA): TGTGCCAGCGCCTACCCCGGTGGGGCGGAGACCCAGTACTTC. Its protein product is CASAYPGGAETQYF.

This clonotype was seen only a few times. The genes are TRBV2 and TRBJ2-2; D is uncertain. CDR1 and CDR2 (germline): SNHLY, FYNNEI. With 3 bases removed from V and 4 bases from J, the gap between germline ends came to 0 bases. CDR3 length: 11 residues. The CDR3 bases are TGTGCCAGCAGTGACACCGGGGAGCTGTTTTTT. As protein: CASSDTGELFF.

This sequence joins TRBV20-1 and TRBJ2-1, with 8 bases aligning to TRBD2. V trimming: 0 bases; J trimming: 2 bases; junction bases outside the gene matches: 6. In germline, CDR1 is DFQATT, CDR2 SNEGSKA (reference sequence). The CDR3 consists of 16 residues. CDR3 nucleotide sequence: TGCAGTGCTAGAGATCAGGAGCGGGGGACCTACAATGAGCAGTTCTTC. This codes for CSARDQERGTYNEQFF.

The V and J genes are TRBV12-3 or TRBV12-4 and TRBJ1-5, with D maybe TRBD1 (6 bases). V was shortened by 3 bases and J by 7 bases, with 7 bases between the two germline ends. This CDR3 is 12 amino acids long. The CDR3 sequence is CASSFQGQPQHF. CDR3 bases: TGTGCCAGCAGTTTTCAGGGGCAGCCCCAGCATTTT.

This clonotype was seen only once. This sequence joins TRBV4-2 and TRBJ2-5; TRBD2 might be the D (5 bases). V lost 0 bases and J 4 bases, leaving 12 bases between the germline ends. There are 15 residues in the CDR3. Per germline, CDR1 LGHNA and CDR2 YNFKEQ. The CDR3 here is CASSQEAQSGETQYF. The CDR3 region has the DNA TGTGCCAGCAGCCAAGAAGCCCAGAGCGGAGAGACCCAGTACTTC.

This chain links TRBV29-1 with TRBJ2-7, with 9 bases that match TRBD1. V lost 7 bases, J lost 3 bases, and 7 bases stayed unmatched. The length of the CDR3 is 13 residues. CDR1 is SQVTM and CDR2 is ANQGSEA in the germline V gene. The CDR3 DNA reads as TGCAGCGCTCCGGGACAGGGCGGCTACGAGCAGTACTTC. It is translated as CSAPGQGGYEQYF.

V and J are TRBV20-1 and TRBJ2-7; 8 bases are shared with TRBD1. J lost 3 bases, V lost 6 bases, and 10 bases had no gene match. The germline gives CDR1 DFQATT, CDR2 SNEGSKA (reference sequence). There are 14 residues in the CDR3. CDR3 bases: TGCAGTGCCACGGAGCGGACAGGGTTCTACGAGCAGTACTTC. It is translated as CSATERTGFYEQYF.

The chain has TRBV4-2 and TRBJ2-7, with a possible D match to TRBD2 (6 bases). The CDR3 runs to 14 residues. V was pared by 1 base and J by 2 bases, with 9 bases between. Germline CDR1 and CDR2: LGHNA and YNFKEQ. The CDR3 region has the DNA TGTGCCAGCAGCCAAGGCGGGAAGACCTACGAGCAGTACTTC. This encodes CASSQGGKTYEQYF.

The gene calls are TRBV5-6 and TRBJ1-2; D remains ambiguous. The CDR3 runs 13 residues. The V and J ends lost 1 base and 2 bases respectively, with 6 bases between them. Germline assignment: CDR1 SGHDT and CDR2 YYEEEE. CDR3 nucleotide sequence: TGTGCCAGCAGCTTGAGCAGAAACTATGGCTACACCTTC. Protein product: CASSLSRNYGYTF.

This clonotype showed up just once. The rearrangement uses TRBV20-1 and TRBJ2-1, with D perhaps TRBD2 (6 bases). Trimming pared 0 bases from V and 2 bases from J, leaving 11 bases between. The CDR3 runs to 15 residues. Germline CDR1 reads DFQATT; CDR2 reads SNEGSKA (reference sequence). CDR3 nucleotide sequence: TGCAGTGCTAGAGATCTAGGACTAACCTACAATGAGCAGTTCTTC. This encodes CSARDLGLTYNEQFF.

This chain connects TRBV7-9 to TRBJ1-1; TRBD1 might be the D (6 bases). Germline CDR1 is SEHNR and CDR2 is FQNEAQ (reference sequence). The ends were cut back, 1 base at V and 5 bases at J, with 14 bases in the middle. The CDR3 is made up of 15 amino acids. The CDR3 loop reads CASSLGSTGMTEAFF. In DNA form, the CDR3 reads TGTGCCAGCAGCTTAGGGTCTACAGGGATGACTGAAGCTTTCTTT.

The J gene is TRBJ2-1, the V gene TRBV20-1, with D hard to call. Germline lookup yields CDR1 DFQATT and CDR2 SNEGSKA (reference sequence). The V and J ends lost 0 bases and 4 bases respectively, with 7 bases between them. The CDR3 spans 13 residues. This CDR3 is CSARDTMYNEQFF. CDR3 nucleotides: TGCAGTGCTAGAGATACCATGTACAATGAGCAGTTCTTC.

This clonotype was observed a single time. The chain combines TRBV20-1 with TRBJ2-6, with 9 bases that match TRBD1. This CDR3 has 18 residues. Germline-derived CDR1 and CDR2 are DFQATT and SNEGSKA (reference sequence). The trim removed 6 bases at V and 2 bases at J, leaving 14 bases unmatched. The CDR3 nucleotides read TGCAGTGCCATGGGACAGGGAGATACTGAGGCTGGGGCCAACGTCCTGACTTTC. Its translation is CSAMGQGDTEAGANVLTF.

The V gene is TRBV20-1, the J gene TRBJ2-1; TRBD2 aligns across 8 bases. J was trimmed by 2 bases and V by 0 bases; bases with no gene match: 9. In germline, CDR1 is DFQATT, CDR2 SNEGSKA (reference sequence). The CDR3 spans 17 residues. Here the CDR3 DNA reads TGCAGTGCTAGAGATCGGTTCGGGGGGGCCGCCTACAATGAGCAGTTCTTC. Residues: CSARDRFGGAAYNEQFF.

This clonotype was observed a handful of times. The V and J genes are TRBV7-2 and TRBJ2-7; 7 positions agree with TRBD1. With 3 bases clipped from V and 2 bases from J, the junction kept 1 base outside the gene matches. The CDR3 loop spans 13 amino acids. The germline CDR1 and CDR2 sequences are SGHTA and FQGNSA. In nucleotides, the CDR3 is TGTGCCAGCAGCTTGGGACAGCCCTACGAGCAGTACTTC. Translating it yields CASSLGQPYEQYF.

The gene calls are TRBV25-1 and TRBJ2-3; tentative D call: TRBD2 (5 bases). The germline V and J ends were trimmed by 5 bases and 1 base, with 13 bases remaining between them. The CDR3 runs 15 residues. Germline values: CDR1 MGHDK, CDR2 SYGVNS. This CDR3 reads CASSIRAGGTDTQYF. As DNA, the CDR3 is TGTGCCAGCAGTATCCGGGCCGGGGGCACAGATACGCAGTATTTT.

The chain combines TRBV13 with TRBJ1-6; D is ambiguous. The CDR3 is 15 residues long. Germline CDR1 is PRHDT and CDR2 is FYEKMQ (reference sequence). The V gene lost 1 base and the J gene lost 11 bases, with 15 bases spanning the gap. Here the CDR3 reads CASSLESGREAPLHF. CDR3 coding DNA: TGTGCCAGCAGCTTAGAAAGCGGTCGGGAAGCACCCCTCCACTTT.